What follows are 24 T cell receptor beta chains derived from one specimen sequenced in a study of T cell repertoires in cytomegalovirus infection. TCRdb reprocessed the reads with MiXCR, giving one entry per CDR3 protein. The data show approximately 190,000 distinct CDR3 sequences, approximately 30% seen once. The sample taken for sequencing was PBMCs. Receptor source: a human donor in good health (CMV status not recorded). Some clones in this sample may be carry-over from other donors' samples.

The chain recombines TRBV12-3 or TRBV12-4 with TRBJ1-5, with D maybe TRBD1 (6 bases). V was cut by 6 bases and J by 7 bases, with 13 bases left in between. The CDR3 runs to 13 residues. The CDR3 protein is CASSYGGLQPQHF. The CDR3 DNA reads TGTGCCAGCAGCTACGGGGGGCTCCAGCCCCAGCATTTT.

This clonotype was seen at least ten times. This sequence joins TRBV7-2 and TRBJ2-7, with D hard to call. V was clipped by 7 bases and J by 6 bases, with 16 bases between them. This CDR3 region has 13 residues. Germline assignment: CDR1 SGHTA and CDR2 FQGNSA. DNA of the CDR3: TGTGCCAGCACCCCTCCAGGAGTGGGCGAGCAGTACTTC. As protein: CASTPPGVGEQYF.

This rearrangement joins TRBV5-5 to TRBJ1-2; D gene ambiguous. The ends were cut back, 4 bases at V and 3 bases at J, with 7 bases in the middle. The CDR3 has 12 residues. From germline, CDR1 is SGHKS and CDR2 YYEKEE (reference sequence). The CDR3 reads CASSPNDYGYTF. DNA of the CDR3: TGTGCCAGCAGCCCCAACGACTATGGCTACACCTTC. The entire variable domain, with the rest obtained from reference TRBV5-5 and TRBJ1-2, is as follows: DAGVTQSPTHLIKTRGQQVTLRCSPISGHKSVSWYQQVLGQGPQFIFQYYEKEERGRGNFPDRFSARQFPNYSSELNVNALLLGDSALYLCASSPNDYGYTFGSGTRLTVV.

This clonotype was observed a few times. The chain uses TRBV5-1 and TRBJ1-2; D not certain. The germline V gene has CDR1 SGHRS and CDR2 YFSETQ. The CDR3 contains 14 residues. Trimming shortened V by 0 bases and J by 7 bases, and 13 bases separated the two germline ends. The CDR3 nucleotides read TGCGCCAGCAGCTTGGTTCAGGACCATAGTGGCTACACCTTC. Translating it yields CASSLVQDHSGYTF.

The gene calls are TRBV5-1 and TRBJ1-2; D is uncertain. V lost 3 bases, J lost 4 bases, and 16 bases lay in between. Germline values: CDR1 SGHRS, CDR2 YFSETQ. The CDR3 consists of 15 residues. CDR3 nucleotides: TGCGCCAGCAGCTCAGGAGACCGAGAGATCTATGGCTACACCTTC. Translation gives CASSSGDREIYGYTF.

In its sample, this clonotype was seen many times. This rearrangement joins TRBV7-2 to TRBJ2-3; D not certain. The CDR3 sequence is 13 residues long. Germline V gene data show CDR1 as SGHTA and CDR2 as FQGNSA. V dropped 1 base and J dropped 4 bases, with 6 bases sitting between them. The CDR3 DNA is TGTGCCAGCAGCTTAGGGATGGCAGATACGCAGTATTTT. Protein product: CASSLGMADTQYF.

This clonotype was picked up a small number of times. The CDR3 is CASSLTKAGGHGYTF. The CDR3 DNA reads TGTGCCAGCAGCTTAACGAAGGCCGGCGGGCATGGCTACACCTTC. The V gene is TRBV7-3, the J gene TRBJ1-2; the D is unclear. The V end lost 0 bases, the J end lost 6 bases, and 14 bases lay between the germline ends. Germline V CDR1 and CDR2: SGHTA, FQGTGA. The CDR3 consists of 15 residues.

This clonotype has at least ten counts. This sequence joins TRBV4-2 and TRBJ2-1, with a possible D match to TRBD1 (7 bases). Germline CDR1 is LGHNA and CDR2 is YNFKEQ. V dropped 1 base and J dropped 6 bases, with 22 bases sitting between them. CDR3 length: 18 residues. CDR3 nucleotide sequence: TGTGCCAGCAGCCAAGGGGATGGCCAGGGGGGTTTAGTCAATGAGCAGTTCTTC. It yields the protein CASSQGDGQGGLVNEQFF.

At least ten counts were recorded for this clonotype. This chain connects TRBV7-2 to TRBJ2-1; D possibly matches TRBD1 or TRBD2 (5 bases each). CDR1 is SGHTA, CDR2 FQGNSA, per germline. V shed 0 bases and J shed 7 bases, with 10 bases lying between them. This CDR3 contains 14 residues. This chain's CDR3 is CASSLAGRENEQFF. In DNA, the CDR3 is TGTGCCAGCAGCTTAGCGGGCAGGGAGAATGAGCAGTTCTTC.

The table lists this clonotype with a few counts. V gene TRBV5-1 combines with J gene TRBJ2-5; a possible D gene is TRBD2 (5 bases). This CDR3 spans 15 amino acids. Trimming left V 1 base short and J 8 bases short, with 18 bases between. Germline V lookup: CDR1 SGHRS, CDR2 YFSETQ. The CDR3 DNA reads TGCGCCAGCAGCTTGACGGACCGGGATCCCACCACCCAGTACTTC. As protein: CASSLTDRDPTTQYF. Drawing the rest from reference TRBV5-1 and TRBJ2-5, the complete variable domain is KAGVTQTPRYLIKTRGQQVTLSCSPISGHRSVSWYQQTPGQGLQFLFEYFSETQRNKGNFPGRFSGRQFSNSRSEMNVSTLELGDSALYLCASSLTDRDPTTQYFGPGTRLLVL.

The chain uses TRBV11-1 and TRBJ2-5, with D tentatively TRBD2 (6 bases). This CDR3 is built from 16 residues. Deletions cut 3 bases from V and 4 bases from J, with 18 bases between. Germline V CDR1 and CDR2: SGHAT, FQDESV (reference sequence). CDR3 in amino acids: CASSFFGRGGRETQYF. DNA for the CDR3: TGTGCCAGCAGCTTTTTCGGTAGAGGAGGGCGAGAGACCCAGTACTTC.

V and J are TRBV2 and TRBJ1-1; 7 bases agree with TRBD1. Germline CDR1 is SNHLY and CDR2 is FYNNEI. The J segment lost 6 bases and the V segment lost 6 bases, leaving 10 bases of the junction unmatched. This CDR3 contains 14 residues. CDR3 nucleotide sequence: TGTGCCAGCAGCCGCGGGACAGACTTTTCTGAAGCTTTCTTT. Its protein product is CASSRGTDFSEAFF.

This clonotype has more than one count but fewer than ten. An end of the junction differs from the germline gene, which may be a read error. This chain uses TRBV5-6 with TRBJ2-7; D might be TRBD1 (5 bases). The CDR3 consists of 14 residues. Looked up from germline, CDR1 is SGHDT and CDR2 is YYEEEE. The CDR3 nucleotides are TGTGCCAGCAGCCCGGACATGTCGATGGAGCAGTCGGGCTTC. This encodes CASSPDMSMEQSGF.

The chain carries TRBV7-2 and TRBJ2-4, with D perhaps TRBD1 (6 bases). Trimming pared 0 bases from V and 2 bases from J, leaving 11 bases between. CDR1 is SGHTA and CDR2 is FQGNSA in the germline V gene. The CDR3 length is 16 residues. CDR3 sequence: CASSLAERGTKNIQYF. In nucleotides, the CDR3 is TGTGCCAGCAGCTTAGCGGAAAGGGGGACCAAAAACATTCAGTACTTC.

This sequence joins TRBV11-2 and TRBJ2-7; the D gene is possibly TRBD1 (6 bases). The CDR3 covers 17 residues. The V end was cut by 3 bases, the J end by 4 bases, with 22 bases between. Germline lookup yields CDR1 SGHAT and CDR2 FQNNGV. The CDR3 sequence is CASSLDTISGTIYEQYF. The CDR3 nucleotides read TGTGCCAGCAGCTTGGACACTATCTCAGGGACAATTTACGAGCAGTACTTC.

This clonotype was seen ten or more times. This sequence joins TRBV11-2 and TRBJ2-3, with D hard to call. The germline V and J ends were trimmed by 0 bases and 4 bases, with 11 bases remaining between them. The CDR3 spans 15 residues. Per the germline V gene, CDR1 is SGHAT and CDR2 is FQNNGV. The chain's CDR3 is CASSLDSSTADTQYF. In nucleotides, the CDR3 is TGTGCCAGCAGCTTAGATTCGAGTACGGCAGATACGCAGTATTTT.

DNA of the CDR3: TGTGCCAGCAGCGTAGATTGGGGGCCTGAAGCTTTCTTT. Translating gives CASSVDWGPEAFF. The rearrangement links TRBV9 to TRBJ1-1; a weak D match, TRBD1 (6 bases). V was shortened by 0 bases and J by 6 bases, with 9 bases between the two germline ends. The CDR3 is made up of 13 amino acids. Germline CDR1 is SGDLS and CDR2 is YYNGEE.

This clonotype was recorded a few times. The V call is TRBV11-1, the J call TRBJ1-1; 7 positions agree with TRBD1. The CDR3 has 15 residues. The germline V gene has CDR1 SGHAT and CDR2 FQDESV (reference sequence). The J segment lost 3 bases and the V segment lost 1 base, leaving 5 bases of the junction unmatched. Written as DNA, the CDR3 is TGTGCCAGCAGCTTAGGCGACAGGGAGGACACTGAAGCTTTCTTT. Translation gives CASSLGDREDTEAFF.

This clonotype was detected only a few times. The chain recombines TRBV6-5 with TRBJ2-7; 9 nucleotides align to TRBD1. The CDR3 totals 13 residues. With V trimmed by 5 bases and J by 7 bases, 6 bases remained unmatched. CDR1 MNHEY and CDR2 SVGAGI come from the germline V gene. The CDR3 here is CASSRDRVREQYF. The CDR3 DNA reads TGTGCCAGCAGTCGGGACAGGGTGAGGGAGCAGTACTTC.

This clonotype was picked up many times. J is TRBJ2-5 and V is TRBV19; D gene ambiguous. The ends were cut back, 1 base at V and 0 bases at J, with 6 bases in the middle. The length of the CDR3 is 14 residues. Germline lookup yields CDR1 LNHDA and CDR2 SQIVND (reference sequence). This CDR3 reads CASSIAQYQETQYF. The CDR3 DNA reads as TGTGCCAGTAGTATAGCACAATACCAAGAGACCCAGTACTTC.

J is TRBJ2-7 and V is TRBV15, with TRBD1 as a possible D gene (6 bases). Germline V gives CDR1 LNHNV, CDR2 YYDKDF (reference sequence). The CDR3 loop spans 12 amino acids. Trimming removed 5 bases from V and 7 bases from J, with 12 bases in between. The CDR3 DNA sequence: TGTGCCACCAGCGACTGGGGGCGGGAGCAGTACTTC. It encodes CATSDWGREQYF.

The rearrangement joins TRBV7-2 to TRBJ1-2; the match to TRBD1 covers 7 bases. Germline assignment: CDR1 SGHTA and CDR2 FQGNSA. This CDR3 spans 15 amino acids. The V segment lost 1 base and the J segment 4 bases; nucleotides outside the gene matches: 6. CDR3 sequence reads: CASSLGSGGPYGYTF. In DNA form, the CDR3 reads TGTGCCAGCAGCTTAGGCTCAGGGGGACCCTATGGCTACACCTTC.

This clonotype was seen ten or more times. The chain has TRBV7-2 and TRBJ2-6; maybe TRBD1 (5 bases). Germline V gene data show CDR1 as SGHTA and CDR2 as FQGNSA. The CDR3 is made up of 17 amino acids. V lost 1 base and J lost 0, with 10 bases in between. Here the CDR3 DNA reads TGTGCCAGCAGCTTAGGCGGTGGACACTCTGGGGCCAACGTCCTGACTTTC. This sequence encodes CASSLGGGHSGANVLTF. Full variable domain (outside the CDR3, taken from reference TRBV7-2 and TRBJ2-6): GAGVSQSPSNKVTEKGKDVELRCDPISGHTALYWYRQSLGQGLEFLIYFQGNSAPDKSGLPSDRFSAERTGGSVSTLTIQRTQQEDSAVYLCASSLGGGHSGANVLTFGAGSRLTVL.

The genes are TRBV7-2 and TRBJ2-3; D gene uncertain. The length of the CDR3 is 12 residues. Germline CDR1 SGHTA, CDR2 FQGNSA. Trimming pared 2 bases from V and 4 bases from J, leaving 4 bases between. This CDR3 reads CASSLYSDTQYF. The CDR3 region has the DNA TGTGCCAGCAGCTTATATTCAGATACGCAGTATTTT.